This entry lists 3 T cell receptor beta chains sequenced from one sample in a study of T cells after yellow fever vaccination. TCRdb re-called the 5' RACE reads with MiXCR, one entry per CDR3 protein. The sample lists around 310,000 distinct CDR3 sequences, 3.5% to 4.5% occurring once. This specimen consisted of PBMCs, obtained 15 days after the yellow fever booster vaccination. Receptor source: a man aged 18-30 years who received the YFV17D yellow fever vaccine.

There are many counts of this clonotype. The genes are TRBV6-5 and TRBJ1-2, with 12 bases lining up with TRBD1. The germline CDR1 and CDR2 sequences are MNHEY and SVGAGI. This CDR3 has 15 amino acids. J gave up 7 bases and V 2 bases, and 5 bases lay outside the gene matches. The CDR3 DNA is TGTGCCAGCAGTTACCGGGGACAGGGGGCTTCTGGCTACACCTTC. Amino acids: CASSYRGQGASGYTF.

This clonotype was counted only a few times. The CDR3 DNA is TGTGCCAGCAGACTTGGACAGGGTGCCACCTTC. It yields the protein CASRLGQGATF. This chain links TRBV12-3 or TRBV12-4 with TRBJ1-2, with 8 bases that match TRBD1. This CDR3 is 11 amino acids long. Trimming cost V 6 bases and J 13 bases; bases outside gene matches: 7.

This clonotype was picked up many times. V and J are TRBV7-2 and TRBJ2-7, with D tentatively TRBD2 (7 bases). The length of the CDR3 is 14 residues. Trimming stripped 6 bases from V and 1 base from J, with 13 bases between. The germline gives CDR1 SGHTA, CDR2 FQGNSA. The CDR3 DNA is TGTGCCAGCAGACCAGGGAGGGGGTCCTACGAGCAGTACTTC. Amino acid sequence: CASRPGRGSYEQYF.